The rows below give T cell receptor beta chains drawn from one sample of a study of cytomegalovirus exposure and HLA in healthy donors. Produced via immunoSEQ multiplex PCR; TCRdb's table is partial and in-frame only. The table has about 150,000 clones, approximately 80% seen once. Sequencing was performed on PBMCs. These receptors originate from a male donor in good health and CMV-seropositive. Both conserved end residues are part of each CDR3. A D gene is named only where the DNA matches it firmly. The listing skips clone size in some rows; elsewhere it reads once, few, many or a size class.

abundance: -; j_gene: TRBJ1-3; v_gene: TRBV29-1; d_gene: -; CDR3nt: TGCAGCGTTGTGCAGGGGAGCTCTGGAAACACCATATATTTT; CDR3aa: CSVVQGSSGNTIYF
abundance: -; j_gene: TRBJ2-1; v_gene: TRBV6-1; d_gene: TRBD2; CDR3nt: TGTGCCAGCAGTGAAGCGCTACTAGCGGTCTACAATGAGCAGTTCTTC; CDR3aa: CASSEALLAVYNEQFF
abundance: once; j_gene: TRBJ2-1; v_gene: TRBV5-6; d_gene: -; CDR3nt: TGTGCCAGCAGCGCTGAGCATGAGCAGTTCTTC; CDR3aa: CASSAEHEQFF
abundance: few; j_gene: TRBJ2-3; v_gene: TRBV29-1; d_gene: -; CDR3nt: TGCAGCGTGCGGGGAATAGCCACAGATACGCAGTATTTT; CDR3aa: CSVRGIATDTQYF
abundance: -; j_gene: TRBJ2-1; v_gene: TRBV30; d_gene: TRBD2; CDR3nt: TGTGCCGGACAAGCGGGAGGCGACAATGAGCAGTTCTTC; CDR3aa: CAGQAGGDNEQFF
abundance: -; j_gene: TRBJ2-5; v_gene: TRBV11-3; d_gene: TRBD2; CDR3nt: TGTGCCAGCAGCTTAGGCTCTAGCGGGAGAGGAGAGACCCAGTACTTC; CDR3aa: CASSLGSSGRGETQYF
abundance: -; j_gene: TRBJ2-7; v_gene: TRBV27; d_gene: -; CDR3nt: TGTGCCAGCAGTACCGACAGTCTCGAGCAGTACTTC; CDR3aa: CASSTDSLEQYF
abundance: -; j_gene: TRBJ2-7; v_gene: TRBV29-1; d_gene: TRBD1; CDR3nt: TGCAGCGGTATACAGGGGTACGAGCAGTACTTC; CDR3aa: CSGIQGYEQYF
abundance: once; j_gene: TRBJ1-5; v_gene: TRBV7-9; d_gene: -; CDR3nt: TGTGCCAGCAGCTTAGGTGGAGGTGGAAGCAATCAGCCCCAGCATTTT; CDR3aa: CASSLGGGGSNQPQHF
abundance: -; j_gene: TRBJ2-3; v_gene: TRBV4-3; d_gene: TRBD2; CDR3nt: TGCGCCAGCAGCCAGCAATCTCGCGGGAGGGCCGGGGATACGCAGTATTTT; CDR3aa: CASSQQSRGRAGDTQYF
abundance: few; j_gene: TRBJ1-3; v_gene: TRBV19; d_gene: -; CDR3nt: TGTGCCAGTAGTTGGGCACTCGGAAACACCATATATTTT; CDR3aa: CASSWALGNTIYF
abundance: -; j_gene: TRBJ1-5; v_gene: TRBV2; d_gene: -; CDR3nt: TGTGCCAGCAGTGCCGCGGCCCCCAATCAGCCCCAGCATTTT; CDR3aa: CASSAAAPNQPQHF
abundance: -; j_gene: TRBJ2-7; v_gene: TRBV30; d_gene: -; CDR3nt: TGTGCCTGGGGGCCCCCCTTTGCGAGCTCCTACGAGCAGTACTTC; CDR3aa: CAWGPPFASSYEQYF
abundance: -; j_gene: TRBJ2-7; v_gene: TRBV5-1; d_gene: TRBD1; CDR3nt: TGCGCCAGCAGCAGGGACAGGGAAAGGGGCGAGCAGTACTTC; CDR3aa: CASSRDRERGEQYF
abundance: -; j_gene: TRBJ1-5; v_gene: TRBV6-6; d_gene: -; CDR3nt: TGTGCCAGCAGCCGCGGGGATCAGCCCCAGCATTTT; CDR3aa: CASSRGDQPQHF
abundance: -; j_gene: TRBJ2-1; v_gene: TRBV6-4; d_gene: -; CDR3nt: TGTGCCAGCAGTGCAGTCCGGGACTCGAATGAGCAGTTCTTC; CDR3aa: CASSAVRDSNEQFF
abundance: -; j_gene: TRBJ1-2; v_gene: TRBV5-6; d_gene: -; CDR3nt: TGTGCCAGCAGCTTGAGAGTACAGGTGGATGGCTACACCTTC; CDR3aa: CASSLRVQVDGYTF
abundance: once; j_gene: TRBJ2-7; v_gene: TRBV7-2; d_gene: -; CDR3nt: TGTGCCAGCAGCTTAACTCATACCTACGAGCAGTACTTC; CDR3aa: CASSLTHTYEQYF
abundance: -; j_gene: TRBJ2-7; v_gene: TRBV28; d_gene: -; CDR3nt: TGTGCCAGCAGTTTGGAGAGGGCAATATTGCAGTACTTC; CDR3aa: CASSLERAILQYF
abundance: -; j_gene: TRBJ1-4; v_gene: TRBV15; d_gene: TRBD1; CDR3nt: TGTGCCACCAGCAGGGACAGGGCCACTAATGAAAAACTGTTTTTT; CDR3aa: CATSRDRATNEKLFF
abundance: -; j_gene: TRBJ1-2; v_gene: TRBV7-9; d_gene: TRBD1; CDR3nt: TGTTCCAGCAGCTTAGCATTGGCAGGGGGCAGGAGCTATGGCTACACCTTC; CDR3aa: CSSSLALAGGRSYGYTF
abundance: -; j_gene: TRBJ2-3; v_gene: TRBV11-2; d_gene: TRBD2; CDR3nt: TGTGCCAGCAGTCTCAGCGGGAGAAGCACAGATACGCAGTATTTT; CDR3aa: CASSLSGRSTDTQYF
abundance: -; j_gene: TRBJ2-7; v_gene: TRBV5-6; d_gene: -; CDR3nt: TGTGCCAGCAGTCTAAGGGGCGAGCAGTACTTC; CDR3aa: CASSLRGEQYF
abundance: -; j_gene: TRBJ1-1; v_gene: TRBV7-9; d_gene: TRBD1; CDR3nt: TGTTCCAGCAGCTATACGGGACAGGGTATAAGTCACACTGAAGCTTTCTTT; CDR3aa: CSSSYTGQGISHTEAFF
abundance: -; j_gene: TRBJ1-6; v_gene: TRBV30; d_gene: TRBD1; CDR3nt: TGTGCCTGGAGTGCGAGGACAGGCAATTCACCCCTCCACTTT; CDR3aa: CAWSARTGNSPLHF
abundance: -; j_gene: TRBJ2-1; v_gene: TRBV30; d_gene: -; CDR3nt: TGTGCCTGGAGAAGTCTACGCATCGACAATGAGCAGTTCTTC; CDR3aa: CAWRSLRIDNEQFF
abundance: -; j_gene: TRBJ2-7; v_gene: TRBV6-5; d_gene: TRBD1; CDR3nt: TGTGCCAGCAGGGACTCCGGGACAGGGGCCTACGAGCAGTACTTC; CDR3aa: CASRDSGTGAYEQYF
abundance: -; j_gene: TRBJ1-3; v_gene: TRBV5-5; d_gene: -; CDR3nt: TGTGCCAGCAGTTGGGGGGGACCTGGAAACACCATATATTTT; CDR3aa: CASSWGGPGNTIYF
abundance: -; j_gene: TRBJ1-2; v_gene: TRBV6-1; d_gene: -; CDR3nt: TGTGCCAGCAGTGAAAGGGCCTTATCAGCCGGGACACATAATGGCTACACCTTC; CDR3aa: CASSERALSAGTHNGYTF
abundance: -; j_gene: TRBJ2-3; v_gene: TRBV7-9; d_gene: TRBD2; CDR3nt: TGTTCCAGCAGCTTGCTAGCGGGAGAGACAGATACGCAGTATTTT; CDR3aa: CSSSLLAGETDTQYF
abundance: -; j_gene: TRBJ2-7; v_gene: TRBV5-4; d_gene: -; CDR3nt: TGTGCCAGCAGCTTGGTCGGGGAAACCTACGAGCAGTACTTC; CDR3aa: CASSLVGETYEQYF
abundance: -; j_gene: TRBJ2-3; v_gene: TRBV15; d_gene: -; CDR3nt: TGTGCCACCAGCAGAGAGGGTCGGGACACAGATACGCAGTATTTT; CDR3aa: CATSREGRDTDTQYF
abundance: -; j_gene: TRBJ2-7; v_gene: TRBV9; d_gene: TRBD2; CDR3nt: TGTGCCAGCAGCGTAGAGGGAGTAACTAGCGGGGCGAAGTACTTC; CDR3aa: CASSVEGVTSGAKYF
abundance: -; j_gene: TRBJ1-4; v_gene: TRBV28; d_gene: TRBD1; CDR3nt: TGTGCCAGCACCATGACAGGGACTAATGAAAAACTGTTTTTT; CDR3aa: CASTMTGTNEKLFF
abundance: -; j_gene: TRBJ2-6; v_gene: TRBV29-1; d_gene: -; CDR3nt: TGCAGCGTTGCGGTCTCTGGGGCCAACGTCCTGACTTTC; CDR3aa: CSVAVSGANVLTF
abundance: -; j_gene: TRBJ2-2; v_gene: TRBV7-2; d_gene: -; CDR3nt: TGTGCCAGCAGCTCGTCCGTCCGCGGCACCGGGGAGCTGTTTTTT; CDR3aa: CASSSSVRGTGELFF
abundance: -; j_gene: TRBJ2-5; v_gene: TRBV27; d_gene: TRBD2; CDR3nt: TGTGCCAGCAGTTTCGGGGGAGGGCCGAGAGCGGAGACCCAGTACTTC; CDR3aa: CASSFGGGPRAETQYF
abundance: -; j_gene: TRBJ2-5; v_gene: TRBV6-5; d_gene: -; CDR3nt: TGTGCCAGCAGTCCTGGGTGGGGCGGCCAAGAGACCCAGTACTTC; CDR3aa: CASSPGWGGQETQYF
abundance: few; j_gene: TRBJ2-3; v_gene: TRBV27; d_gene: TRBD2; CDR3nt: TGTGCCAGCAGTTTAAAGGTTTGGCCTAGCGGGAGTAAGGATACGCAGTATTTT; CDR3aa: CASSLKVWPSGSKDTQYF